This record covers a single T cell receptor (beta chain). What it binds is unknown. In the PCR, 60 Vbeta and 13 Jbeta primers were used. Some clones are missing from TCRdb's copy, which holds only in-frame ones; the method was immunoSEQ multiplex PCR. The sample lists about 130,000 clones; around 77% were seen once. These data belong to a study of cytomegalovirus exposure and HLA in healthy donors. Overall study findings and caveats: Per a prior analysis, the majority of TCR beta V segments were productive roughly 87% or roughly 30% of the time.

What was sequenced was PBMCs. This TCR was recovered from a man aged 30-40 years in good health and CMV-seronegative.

The CDR3 sequence: CAWSLGPRSGYTF. DNA of the CDR3: TGTGCCTGGAGCCTGGGGCCGAGGAGTGGCTACACCTTC. The J gene is TRBJ1-2, the V gene TRBV30, with a tentative D call TRBD1 (5 bases). Trimming stripped 3 bases from V and 7 bases from J, with 15 bases between. The CDR3 is 13 residues long. From germline, CDR1 is GTSNPN and CDR2 SVGIG (reference sequence). The whole variable domain, remainder taken from reference TRBV30 and TRBJ1-2, is SQTIHQWPATLVQPVGSPLSLECTVEGTSNPNLYWYRQAAGRGLQLLFYSVGIGQISSEVPQNLSASRPQDRQFILSSKKLLLSDSGFYLCAWSLGPRSGYTFGSGTRLTVV.